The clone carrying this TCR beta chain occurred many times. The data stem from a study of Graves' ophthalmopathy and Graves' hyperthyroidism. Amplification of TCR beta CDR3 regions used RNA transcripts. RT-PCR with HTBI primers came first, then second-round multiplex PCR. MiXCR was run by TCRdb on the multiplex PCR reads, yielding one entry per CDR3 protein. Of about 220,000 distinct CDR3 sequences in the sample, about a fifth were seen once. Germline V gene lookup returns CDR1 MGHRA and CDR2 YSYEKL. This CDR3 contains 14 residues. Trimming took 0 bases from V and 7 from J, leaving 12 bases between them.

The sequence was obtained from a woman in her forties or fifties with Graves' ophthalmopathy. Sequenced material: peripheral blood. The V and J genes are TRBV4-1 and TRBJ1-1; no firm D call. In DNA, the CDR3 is TGCGCCAGCAGCCAAGATCTGGGTTGGGGTGAAGCTTTCTTT. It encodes CASSQDLGWGEAFF.